The 20 T cell receptor beta chains given below trace back to one sample, sequenced in a study of cytomegalovirus exposure and HLA in healthy donors. It was with 60 Vbeta and 13 Jbeta primers that the PCR ran. The table came from immunoSEQ multiplex PCR; TCRdb's copy has only in-frame clones and leaves some out. This sample has 200,000 to 250,000 clones, with approximately 79% found just once. Specimen: PBMCs. The origin of the receptors is a man aged 45-65 years in good health and CMV-seronegative.

The V and J genes are TRBV14 and TRBJ2-7, with a tentative D call TRBD2 (5 bases). In germline, CDR1 is SGHDN, CDR2 FVKESK. V was cut by 0 bases and J by 5 bases, with 11 bases left in between. The CDR3 has 14 amino acids. Here the CDR3 reads CASSQDLLANEQYF. The CDR3 nucleotides read TGTGCCAGCAGCCAAGATCTGCTAGCAAACGAGCAGTACTTC.

This rearrangement joins TRBV4-1 to TRBJ2-5, with TRBD2 matching 10 bases. The J call may be incorrect, as the DNA end agrees better with TRBJ2-7. The CDR3 contains 16 residues. Per the germline V gene, CDR1 is MGHRA and CDR2 is YSYEKL. The CDR3: CASSRWTSGYSYEQYF. For the CDR3, the DNA is TGCGCCAGCAGCCGGTGGACTAGCGGATACTCCTACGAGCAGTACTTC.

The rearrangement joins TRBV6-5 to TRBJ2-3, with D possibly matching TRBD2 (7 bases). V lost 0 bases, J lost 1 base, and 11 bases lay in between. CDR1 and CDR2 (germline): MNHEY, SVGAGI. This CDR3 region has 16 residues. The CDR3 DNA sequence: TGTGCCAGCAGTTACTCGAGGGGGGGTGGCACAGATACGCAGTATTTT. Its translation is CASSYSRGGGTDTQYF.

The rearrangement joins TRBV28 to TRBJ1-4, with D possibly being TRBD1 (6 bases). V lost 11 bases and J 8 bases, leaving 15 bases between the germline ends. CDR1 and CDR2 (germline): MDHEN, SYDVKM. The CDR3 loop spans 12 amino acids. DNA of the CDR3: TGTGCCGGGGGGGGGCCTGGGGAAAAACTGTTTTTT. This codes for CAGGGPGEKLFF.

This chain uses TRBV29-1 with TRBJ2-3; possibly TRBD1 for D (6 bases). Germline V gene data show CDR1 as SQVTM and CDR2 as ANQGSEA. This CDR3 is built from 14 residues. Trimming took off 4 bases at V and 2 bases at J, with 13 bases between the two ends. For the CDR3, the DNA is TGCAGCGTTGCAGGGCAGGGGTACACAGATACGCAGTATTTT. Translation: CSVAGQGYTDTQYF.

The chain couples TRBV28 to TRBJ2-7; 10 nucleotides line up with TRBD1. V was clipped by 1 base and J by 5 bases; unmatched bases: 5. This CDR3 is 15 amino acids long. Germline values: CDR1 MDHEN, CDR2 SYDVKM. The CDR3 loop reads CASSLFGTGDHEQYF. The CDR3 DNA is TGTGCCAGCAGTTTATTTGGGACAGGGGACCACGAGCAGTACTTC.

V is TRBV14 and J is TRBJ2-7, with 9 positions matching TRBD1. The CDR3 loop spans 17 amino acids. V gave up 2 bases and J gave up 6 bases; unmatched junction bases: 14. The V gene's germline CDR1 is SGHDN and CDR2 FVKESK. The CDR3 here is CASSQRGPGQGHGEQYF. Here the CDR3 DNA reads TGTGCCAGCAGCCAAAGGGGACCGGGACAGGGCCACGGCGAGCAGTACTTC. The whole variable domain, remainder taken from reference TRBV14 and TRBJ2-7, is EAGVTQFPSHSVIEKGQTVTLRCDPISGHDNLYWYRRVMGKEIKFLLHFVKESKQDESGMPNNRFLAERTGGTYSTLKVQPAELEDSGVYFCASSQRGPGQGHGEQYFGPGTRLTVT.

Only a few counts were recorded for this clone. The chain carries TRBV4-1 and TRBJ1-5; D remains ambiguous. Germline loops: CDR1 MGHRA, CDR2 YSYEKL. The length of the CDR3 is 15 residues. Trimming left V 0 bases short and J 9 bases short, with 15 bases between. The CDR3 sequence is CASSQDLGLRGPQHF. Here the CDR3 DNA reads TGCGCCAGCAGCCAAGATCTTGGTTTGAGAGGGCCCCAGCATTTT.

This chain connects TRBV28 to TRBJ1-5; the match to TRBD1 covers 8 bases. Germline V CDR1 and CDR2: MDHEN, SYDVKM. V shed 2 bases and J 6 bases; nucleotides not matched to a gene: 3. CDR3 length: 14 residues. The CDR3 loop reads CASSLQGASQPQHF. The CDR3 DNA follows: TGTGCCAGCAGTTTACAGGGGGCGAGTCAGCCCCAGCATTTT.

The rearrangement links TRBV5-1 to TRBJ2-2; D possibly corresponds to TRBD2 (6 bases). Trimming cost V 0 bases and J 1 base, with 7 bases left between them. Per the germline V gene, CDR1 is SGHRS and CDR2 is YFSETQ. The CDR3 runs to 15 residues. The CDR3 spells CASSLEGLNTGELFF. The CDR3 DNA sequence: TGCGCCAGCAGCTTGGAGGGACTGAACACCGGGGAGCTGTTTTTT. Using reference TRBV5-1 and TRBJ2-2 for the parts outside the CDR3, the full variable domain is KAGVTQTPRYLIKTRGQQVTLSCSPISGHRSVSWYQQTPGQGLQFLFEYFSETQRNKGNFPGRFSGRQFSNSRSEMNVSTLELGDSALYLCASSLEGLNTGELFFGEGSRLTVL.

On this clone itself: The CDR3 does not close with the conserved phenylalanine or tryptophan, likely indicating a read error. The rearrangement uses TRBV27 and TRBJ2-7; the D is unclear. CDR1 MNHEY and CDR2 SMNVEV come from the germline V gene (reference sequence). The CDR3 extends over 13 amino acids. Trimming cost V 5 bases and J 3 bases, with 11 bases left between them. The CDR3 region has the DNA TGTGCCAGCAGTCCTCAGTGGGGCTACGAGCAGTACCTC. Residues: CASSPQWGYEQYL.

The rearrangement links TRBV19 to TRBJ1-2, with 8 bases aligning to TRBD1. Germline CDR1 reads LNHDA; CDR2 reads SQIVND (reference sequence). This CDR3 is 15 amino acids long. Trimming at V came to 4 bases and at J to 2 bases, leaving 6 bases not matched to a gene. The CDR3 nucleotides are TGTGCCAGTAGTACAGGACAGGGTAACAACTATGGCTACACCTTC. It translates to CASSTGQGNNYGYTF. Full variable domain (missing parts from reference TRBV19 and TRBJ1-2): DGGITQSPKYLFRKEGQNVTLSCEQNLNHDAMYWYRQDPGQGLRLIYYSQIVNDFQKGDIAEGYSVSREKKESFPLTVTSAQKNPTAFYLCASSTGQGNNYGYTFGSGTRLTVV.

This rearrangement joins TRBV19 to TRBJ2-1; 10 bases fit TRBD1. The V gene end was trimmed by 7 bases and the J gene end by 5 bases; junction bases not matched to a gene: 5. This CDR3 comprises 14 residues. The germline gives CDR1 LNHDA, CDR2 SQIVND (reference sequence). The CDR3 DNA is TGTGCCAGTACCGACAGGGGGCGGGACAATGAGCAGTTCTTC. Translated: CASTDRGRDNEQFF.

The rearrangement joins TRBV29-1 to TRBJ1-1; 7 nucleotides agree with TRBD1. J gave up 6 bases and V 6 bases, and 4 bases lay outside the gene matches. The CDR3 runs to 11 residues. Germline CDR1 is SQVTM and CDR2 is ANQGSEA. CDR3 residues: CSVATGPEAFF. The CDR3, as DNA: TGCAGCGTCGCGACAGGGCCTGAAGCTTTCTTT.

The chain is built from TRBV6-1 and TRBJ2-5; the match to TRBD1 covers 7 bases. The CDR3 has 17 residues. Germline lookup yields CDR1 MNHNS and CDR2 SASEGT. With 2 bases clipped from V and 2 bases from J, the junction kept 11 bases outside the gene matches. The CDR3 sequence is CASSETLDRVGQETQYF. CDR3 sequence (DNA): TGTGCCAGCAGTGAAACGCTCGACAGGGTTGGGCAAGAGACCCAGTACTTC.

The table lists this clone with a count of one. The chain recombines TRBV28 with TRBJ2-7; D may be TRBD2 (6 bases). CDR3 size: 15 residues. Germline CDR1 and CDR2: MDHEN and SYDVKM. V gave up 3 bases and J gave up 2 bases, with 14 bases separating them. The CDR3 DNA follows: TGTGCCAGCAGTTTTAGCGGCGGCAGGGCCTACGAGCAGTACTTC. The encoded protein is CASSFSGGRAYEQYF.

The chain employs TRBV5-4 and TRBJ2-5; TRBD2 might be the D (6 bases). The DNA end is a closer match to TRBJ2-7, so the J assignment may be wrong. This CDR3 is built from 14 residues. Per the germline V gene, CDR1 is SGHNT and CDR2 is YYREEE (reference sequence). Written as DNA, the CDR3 is TGTGCCAGCAGCAACCGGGACTTTGAGTACGAGCAGTACTTC. Its protein is CASSNRDFEYEQYF.

This rearrangement joins TRBV27 to TRBJ2-7; maybe TRBD1 (6 bases). V was clipped by 6 bases and J by 1 base, with 13 bases between them. In germline, CDR1 is MNHEY, CDR2 SMNVEV (reference sequence). This CDR3 has 14 residues. The CDR3 bases are TGTGCCAGCAGCAGGGGACCCTTATCCTACGAGCAGTACTTC. This codes for CASSRGPLSYEQYF.

The chain links TRBV19 to TRBJ2-1; no clear D. V dropped 3 bases and J dropped 0 bases, with 9 bases sitting between them. The CDR3 is made up of 15 amino acids. CDR1 is LNHDA, CDR2 SQIVND, per germline (reference sequence). The DNA of the CDR3 is TGTGCCAGTAGTATTGCCATCAGCTCCTACAATGAGCAGTTCTTC. This encodes CASSIAISSYNEQFF. The whole variable domain, filled in from reference TRBV19 and TRBJ2-1, reads DGGITQSPKYLFRKEGQNVTLSCEQNLNHDAMYWYRQDPGQGLRLIYYSQIVNDFQKGDIAEGYSVSREKKESFPLTVTSAQKNPTAFYLCASSIAISSYNEQFFGPGTRLTVL.

V usage is TRBV13 and J usage is TRBJ1-1; D is ambiguous. The germline V gene encodes CDR1 PRHDT and CDR2 FYEKMQ (reference sequence). The CDR3 contains 13 residues. V dropped 3 bases and J dropped 5 bases, with 10 bases sitting between them. In nucleotides, the CDR3 is TGTGCCAGCAGCTTTCGAGGAGGTACTGAAGCTTTCTTT. It translates to CASSFRGGTEAFF.